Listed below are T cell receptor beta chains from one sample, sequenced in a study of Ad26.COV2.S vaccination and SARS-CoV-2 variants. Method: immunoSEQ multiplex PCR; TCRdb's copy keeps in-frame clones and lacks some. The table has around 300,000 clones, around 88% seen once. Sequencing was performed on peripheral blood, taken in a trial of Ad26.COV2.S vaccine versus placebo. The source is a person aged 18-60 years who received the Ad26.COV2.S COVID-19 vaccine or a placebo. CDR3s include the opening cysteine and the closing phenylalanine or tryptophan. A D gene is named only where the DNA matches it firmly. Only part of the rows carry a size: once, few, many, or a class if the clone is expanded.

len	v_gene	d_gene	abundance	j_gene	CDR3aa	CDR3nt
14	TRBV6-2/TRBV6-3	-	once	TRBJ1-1	CASSPGPGITEAFF	TGTGCCAGCAGCCCTGGGCCAGGGATTACTGAAGCTTTCTTT
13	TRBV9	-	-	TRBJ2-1	CASSVDSGDEQFF	TGTGCCAGCAGCGTAGATTCGGGAGATGAGCAGTTCTTC
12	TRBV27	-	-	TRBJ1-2	CAISTDFYGYTF	TGTGCCATCTCGACAGACTTCTATGGCTACACCTTC
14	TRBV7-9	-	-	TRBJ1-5	CASSLSAPNQPQHF	TGTGCCAGCAGCTTATCAGCGCCCAATCAGCCCCAGCATTTT
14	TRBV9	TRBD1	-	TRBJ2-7	CASSVGTGAYEQYF	TGTGCCAGCAGCGTAGGGACAGGAGCCTACGAGCAGTACTTC
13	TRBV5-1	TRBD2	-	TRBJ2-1	CASRLAIDNEQFF	TGCGCCAGCAGACTAGCGATAGACAATGAGCAGTTCTTC
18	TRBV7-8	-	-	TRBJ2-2	CASSLRGRQWKNTGELFF	TGTGCCAGCAGCTTAAGGGGGAGACAGTGGAAGAACACCGGGGAGCTGTTTTTT
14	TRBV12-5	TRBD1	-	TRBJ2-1	CASGTGWAYNEQFF	TGTGCTAGTGGGACAGGGTGGGCCTACAATGAGCAGTTCTTC
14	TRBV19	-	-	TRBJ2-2	CASSIVRGTGELFF	TGTGCCAGTAGTATAGTCCGGGGTACCGGGGAGCTGTTTTTT
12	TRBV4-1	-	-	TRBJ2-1	CASSLGGNEQFF	TGCGCCAGCAGCCTAGGGGGCAATGAGCAGTTCTTC
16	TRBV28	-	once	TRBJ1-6	CASTSKPGRSNSPLHF	TGTGCCAGCACCTCAAAGCCGGGACGGAGCAATTCACCCCTCCACTTT